This TCR beta chain originates from a study of cytomegalovirus exposure and HLA in healthy donors. Researchers ran the PCR with 60 Vbeta and 13 Jbeta primers. Only in-frame clones appear in the TCRdb table, and some are missing; sequencing was by immunoSEQ multiplex PCR. This sample's table has approximately 120,000 clones. Sequenced input: PBMCs. This TCR was sampled from a man between 18 and 35 years old in good health and CMV-seronegative.

The CDR3 nucleotides read TGTGCCAGCAATCCTAGCGGGAAGTTCACAGATACGCAGTATTTT. It yields the protein CASNPSGKFTDTQYF. The V and J genes are TRBV9 and TRBJ2-3; TRBD2 agrees at 9 bases. Germline V CDR1 and CDR2: SGDLS, YYNGEE. J was trimmed by 2 bases and V by 6 bases; bases with no gene match: 7. The CDR3 sequence is 15 residues long.